This record concerns one TCR beta chain sequence. Its cognate antigen is unknown. These data are taken from a study of T cells after yellow fever vaccination. CDR3 size: 13 residues. The germline V gene has CDR1 SGHAT and CDR2 FQNNGV. The V end was cut by 7 bases, the J end by 5 bases, with 14 bases between. Overall study results and limits: It was the secondary response that reached its peak faster, day 5 versus 15, but it was weaker.

For TCR, cDNA came from 5'RACE template switching, which added a universal primer site and UMIs. TCRdb re-called the 5' RACE reads through MiXCR, storing one row per CDR3 protein. The profile shows a few hundred thousand distinct CDR3 sequences, under 15% of them singletons. The chain carries TRBV11-2 and TRBJ2-5; D assignment may be TRBD1 or TRBD2 (6 bases each). Sample: CD4+ T cells sorted from PBMCs, taken 15 days after the yellow fever booster vaccination. This TCR came from a man in his late teens or twenties who received the YFV17D yellow fever vaccine. The chain's CDR3 is CASTRTGAETQYF. The CDR3 DNA is TGTGCCAGCACGCGAACGGGGGCCGAGACCCAGTACTTC. Full variable domain (rest looked up from reference TRBV11-2 and TRBJ2-5): EAGVAQSPRYKIIEKRQSVAFWCNPISGHATLYWYQQILGQGPKLLIQFQNNGVVDDSQLPKDRFSAERLKGVDSTLKIQPAKLEDSAVYLCASTRTGAETQYFGPGTRLLVL.